The entry below describes one TCR beta chain. The data stem from a study of blood T cell repertoires in COVID-19. Study as a whole: The United States, Italy and Spain provided the acute and convalescent COVID-19 samples. The cDNA or gDNA used as material had been derived from T cells, B-cell-depleted T cells, or PBMCs.

Clones were read by immunoSEQ multiplex PCR, and TCRdb kept only the in-frame ones, dropping some. The data show approximately 240,000 clones, 82% seen once. The CDR3 has 15 amino acids. Per the germline V gene, CDR1 is LNHDA and CDR2 is SQIVND (reference sequence). V was shortened by 6 bases and J by 0 bases, with 11 bases between the two germline ends. The receptor's source is a woman of 80 years or more with active or convalescent COVID-19. This rearrangement joins TRBV19 to TRBJ2-2, with a weak D call TRBD1 (5 bases). Sequencing was done on a sample of peripheral blood. This CDR3 reads CASRQGQTNTGELFF. As DNA, the CDR3 is TGTGCCAGTAGGCAGGGTCAAACGAACACCGGGGAGCTGTTTTTT.